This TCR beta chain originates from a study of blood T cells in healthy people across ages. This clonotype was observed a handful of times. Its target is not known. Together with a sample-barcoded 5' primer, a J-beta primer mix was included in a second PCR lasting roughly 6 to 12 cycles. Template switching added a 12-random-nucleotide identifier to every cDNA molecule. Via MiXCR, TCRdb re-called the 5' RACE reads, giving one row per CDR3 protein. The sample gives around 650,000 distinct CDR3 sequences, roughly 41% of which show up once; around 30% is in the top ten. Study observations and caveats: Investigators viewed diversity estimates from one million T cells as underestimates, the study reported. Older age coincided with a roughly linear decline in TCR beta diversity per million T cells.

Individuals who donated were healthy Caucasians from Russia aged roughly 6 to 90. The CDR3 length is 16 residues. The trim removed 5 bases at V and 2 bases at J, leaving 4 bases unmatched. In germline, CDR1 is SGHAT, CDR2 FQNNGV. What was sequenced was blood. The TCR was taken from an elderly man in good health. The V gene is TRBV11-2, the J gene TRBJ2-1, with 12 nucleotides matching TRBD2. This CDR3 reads CASSHRTSGTYNEQFF. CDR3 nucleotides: TGTGCCAGCAGCCACCGGACTAGCGGGACCTACAATGAGCAGTTCTTC.